Below, 11 T cell receptor beta chains from the same sample are listed, as sequenced in a study of response to subunit inactivated influenza vaccine. Each CDR3 protein gets one entry after TCRdb re-called the RT-PCR reads with MiXCR. The sample has about 160,000 distinct CDR3 sequences, roughly a tenth seen once. The source material was non-naive T cells sorted from PBMCs, sampled 45 days after vaccination. Receptors originate from a man aged 50 to 59 who received an inactivated influenza vaccine.

This clonotype was picked up many times. This sequence joins TRBV20-1 and TRBJ2-5; D unresolved. The V and J ends lost 2 bases and 4 bases respectively, with 5 bases between them. Germline V gene lookup returns CDR1 DFQATT and CDR2 SNEGSKA (reference sequence). CDR3 size: 11 residues. The CDR3: CSARYLETQYF. In DNA form, the CDR3 reads TGCAGTGCTAGATACCTAGAGACCCAGTACTTC.

This rearrangement joins TRBV7-2 to TRBJ1-5; tentatively, D is TRBD1 (5 bases). The CDR3 consists of 15 residues. Germline CDR1 is SGHTA and CDR2 is FQGNSA. The germline V and J ends were trimmed by 5 bases and 1 base, with 12 bases remaining between them. CDR3 bases: TGTGCCAGCAGCATCCAGGGAGGGAGCAATCAGCCCCAGCATTTT. Its translation: CASSIQGGSNQPQHF.

This clonotype occurred many times. The chain has TRBV7-9 and TRBJ1-1, with 7 positions matching TRBD1. The V and J ends lost 3 bases and 3 bases, in that order; junction bases with no gene match: 1. Germline-derived CDR1 and CDR2 are SEHNR and FQNEAQ (reference sequence). The CDR3 extends over 13 amino acids. CDR3 coding DNA: TGTGCCAGCAGCTTTACAGGGGACACTGAAGCTTTCTTT. As protein: CASSFTGDTEAFF. The complete variable domain, with remaining parts taken from reference TRBV7-9 and TRBJ1-1, reads DTGVSQNPRHKITKRGQNVTFRCDPISEHNRLYWYRQTLGQGPEFLTYFQNEAQLEKSRLLSDRFSAERPKGSFSTLEIQRTEQGDSAMYLCASSFTGDTEAFFGQGTRLTVV.

This clonotype was seen a few times. The rearrangement links TRBV5-1 to TRBJ2-4; 10 nucleotides match TRBD1. The CDR3 contains 15 residues. The germline V gene has CDR1 SGHRS and CDR2 YFSETQ. V lost 3 bases, J lost 8 bases, and 8 bases stayed unmatched. As DNA, the CDR3 is TGCGCCAGCAGCTCACGACAGGGGGCCGGATACATTCAGTACTTC. Its protein product is CASSSRQGAGYIQYF.

This clonotype has a count of ten or more. The DNA of the CDR3 is TGTGCCAGCAGCCGCTCGAGGCAGGCTGGAGCCAAAAACATTCAGTACTTC. Its translation is CASSRSRQAGAKNIQYF. The rearrangement uses TRBV7-9 and TRBJ2-4; no clear D. The CDR3 is 17 residues long. Looked up from germline, CDR1 is SEHNR and CDR2 is FQNEAQ (reference sequence). V lost 5 bases, J lost 0 bases, and 17 bases lay in between.

The rearrangement joins TRBV12-3 or TRBV12-4 to TRBJ2-3, with 11 positions matching TRBD1. Trimming cost V 7 bases and J 4 bases; bases outside gene matches: 7. This CDR3 has 15 residues. The CDR3 nucleotides are TGTGCCAGCAAACCTCAGGACAGGGGGCCAGATACGCAGTATTTT. Encoded protein: CASKPQDRGPDTQYF.

The chain joins TRBV20-1 to TRBJ2-7, with 7 bases identical to TRBD2. The CDR3 spans 13 residues. V trimming: 1 base; J trimming: 4 bases; junction bases outside the gene matches: 4. Germline assignment: CDR1 DFQATT and CDR2 SNEGSKA (reference sequence). CDR3 loop: CSARAAGRYEQYF. The CDR3, as DNA: TGCAGTGCTAGAGCAGCGGGGAGGTACGAGCAGTACTTC.

In the case of this clonotype: Given a much more abundant clone one base away, this may be a read error. The gene calls are TRBV4-1 and TRBJ2-7; D gene unclear. The J call may be faulty, since TRBJ2-1 better matches the DNA end. The germline gives CDR1 MGHRA, CDR2 YSYEKL. The CDR3 runs 14 residues. CDR3 sequence: CASSQDEHKSEQFF. The CDR3 DNA follows: TGCGCCAGCAGCCAAGATGAGCACAAAAGCGAGCAGTTCTTC.

The chain combines TRBV20-1 with TRBJ2-5; 10 nucleotides match TRBD2. Germline V CDR1 and CDR2: DFQATT, SNEGSKA (reference sequence). There are 15 residues in the CDR3. Germline trimming cut 0 bases from V and 4 bases from J; bases unmatched to any gene: 5. DNA for the CDR3: TGCAGTGCTAGAGATCGAGTAGCGGGAGGAGAGACCCAGTACTTC. It yields the protein CSARDRVAGGETQYF.

This clonotype was found many times. The rearrangement joins TRBV4-2 to TRBJ2-1; 15 bases are shared with TRBD2. V trimming: 4 bases; J trimming: 7 bases; junction bases outside the gene matches: 8. Germline values: CDR1 LGHNA, CDR2 YNFKEQ. This CDR3 comprises 17 residues. The CDR3 spells CASSLNSGTSGGNEQFF. In DNA, the CDR3 is TGTGCCAGCAGCCTAAACTCCGGGACTAGCGGGGGGAATGAGCAGTTCTTC.

In its sample, this clonotype was seen many times. The chain employs TRBV20-1 and TRBJ2-1; D may be TRBD1 or TRBD2 (5 bases each). Trimming left V 4 bases short and J 4 bases short, with 14 bases between. This CDR3 has 14 amino acids. CDR1 is DFQATT and CDR2 is SNEGSKA in the germline V gene (reference sequence). The CDR3: CSATGGWGYNEQFF. The CDR3 nucleotides are TGCAGTGCTACTGGGGGATGGGGATACAATGAGCAGTTCTTC.